Listed below are T cell receptor beta chains from one sample, sequenced in a study of post-analysis software for immune sequencing data. TCRdb reanalysed the PCR reads using MiXCR and keeps one entry per CDR3 protein. Among hundreds of thousands of distinct CDR3 sequences listed, 36% were seen once. The sample taken for sequencing was blood. Receptors were obtained from a girl aged 10-17 years with multiple sclerosis. CDR3s include the opening cysteine and the closing phenylalanine or tryptophan. D genes are given only for firm matches. Clone size appears in some rows only: once, few, many, or a class for an expanded clone.

D,size,V,J,CDR3,DNA
NA,NA,TRBV12-3/TRBV12-4,TRBJ2-3,CASSRPLLGPSTDTQYF,TGTGCCAGCAGCCGCCCGTTACTGGGCCCTAGCACAGATACGCAGTATTTT
NA,NA,TRBV4-2,TRBJ1-5,CASSRDRDGAGQPQHF,TGTGCCAGCAGCCGAGACCGGGACGGTGCAGGTCAGCCCCAGCATTTT
NA,once,TRBV6-6,TRBJ1-4,CASSYPEGGFDEKLFF,TGTGCCAGCAGTTACCCGGAGGGGGGATTCGATGAAAAACTGTTTTTT
TRBD2,NA,TRBV11-2,TRBJ2-5,CASSSYRGRRWTSGRNNEQYF,TGTGCCAGCAGTTCCTACAGGGGGCGGCGATGGACTAGCGGGAGGAACAATGAGCAGTACTTC
TRBD2,many,TRBV20-1,TRBJ2-1,CSARPGGNNNEQFF,TGCAGTGCTAGACCGGGAGGGAACAACAATGAGCAGTTCTTC
NA,many,TRBV7-2,TRBJ2-5,CASSSAGGLVAAQYF,TGTGCCAGCAGCTCCGCAGGGGGGCTAGTCGCGGCCCAGTACTTC
NA,NA,TRBV29-1,TRBJ1-1,CSARGNTEAFF,TGCAGCGCCCGGGGGAACACTGAAGCTTTCTTT
NA,NA,TRBV12-3/TRBV12-4,TRBJ1-2,CASTKTEIDSGGYTF,TGTGCCAGCACCAAGACGGAGATAGACTCGGGTGGCTACACCTTC
NA,NA,TRBV6-5,TRBJ1-6,CASSPDSQYFSPLHF,TGTGCCAGCAGCCCGGACAGTCAATATTTTTCACCCCTCCACTTT
NA,NA,TRBV29-1,TRBJ1-3,CSVAGGENSGNTIYF,TGCAGCGTCGCCGGGGGGGAAAACTCTGGAAACACCATATATTTT
NA,few,TRBV25-1,TRBJ1-1,CATRGGNTRGGIAEAFF,TGTGCCACCAGGGGTGGGAACACCCGAGGGGGAATAGCTGAAGCTTTCTTT
TRBD1,NA,TRBV2,TRBJ1-2,CASSRPGQGPGYTF,TGTGCCAGCAGTCGTCCGGGACAGGGTCCTGGCTACACCTTC
TRBD1,many,TRBV15,TRBJ1-2,CATSGPSTGLAWGYTF,TGTGCCACCAGCGGCCCTTCGACAGGGTTGGCATGGGGCTACACCTTC
NA,few,TRBV20-1,TRBJ1-2,CSARDSTGVTTSGYGYTF,TGCAGTGCTAGAGATTCGACAGGAGTTACCACCTCCGGCTATGGCTACACCTTC
NA,few,TRBV9,TRBJ2-3,CASSAHPDTQYF,TGTGCCAGCAGCGCCCACCCAGATACGCAGTATTTT
NA,many,TRBV11-2,TRBJ2-1,CASSLDLLTADEQFF,TGTGCCAGCAGCTTAGATCTGCTAACGGCCGATGAGCAGTTCTTC
NA,many,TRBV12-3/TRBV12-4,TRBJ2-1,CASSGGGNSYNEQFF,TGTGCCAGCAGTGGCGGAGGGAACTCCTACAATGAGCAGTTCTTC
TRBD1,NA,TRBV20-1,TRBJ2-4,CSAELQGAKNIQYF,TGCAGTGCCGAATTACAGGGGGCCAAAAACATTCAGTACTTC
TRBD1,many,TRBV14,TRBJ2-7,CASSQDPGQVSYEQYF,TGTGCCAGCAGCCAGGACCCCGGACAGGTATCCTACGAGCAGTACTTC
NA,many,TRBV6-6,TRBJ2-5,CASSSSGRQAGETQYF,TGTGCCAGCAGTTCCTCGGGCAGACAGGCCGGAGAGACCCAGTACTTC
NA,few,TRBV11-2,TRBJ2-1,CASSSRQRYNEQFF,TGTGCCAGCAGCTCTCGACAGAGGTACAATGAGCAGTTCTTC
TRBD2,NA,TRBV7-2,TRBJ2-1,CASSLGRGVLEQFF,TGTGCCAGCAGCTTAGGGCGGGGGGTCTTAGAGCAGTTCTTC
TRBD2,NA,TRBV4-1,TRBJ2-2,CAGSRPGLAVTGELFF,TGCGCCGGCAGCCGACCCGGACTAGCGGTAACCGGGGAGCTGTTTTTT
NA,NA,TRBV28,TRBJ1-5,CASSFPHSNQPQHF,TGTGCCAGCAGTTTTCCCCATAGCAATCAGCCCCAGCATTTT
TRBD1,NA,TRBV27,TRBJ2-5,CASSSGTGVIKTQYF,TGTGCCAGCAGCTCAGGGACAGGGGTAATAAAGACCCAGTACTTC
NA,many,TRBV24-1,TRBJ2-3,CATSEPDLRVGDTQYF,TGTGCCACCAGTGAGCCCGACCTGCGGGTGGGAGATACGCAGTATTTT
TRBD1,NA,TRBV7-9,TRBJ1-1,CAGSPPGTGGYTEAFF,TGTGCCGGCAGCCCACCGGGGACAGGGGGATACACTGAAGCTTTCTTT
TRBD2,NA,TRBV5-1,TRBJ2-2,CASSLGLAVNTGELFF,TGCGCCAGCAGCTTGGGACTAGCGGTGAACACCGGGGAGCTGTTTTTT
TRBD2,NA,TRBV28,TRBJ2-7,CASSSWGLGRDEQYF,TGTGCCAGCAGTTCCTGGGGACTAGGAAGAGACGAGCAGTACTTC
TRBD2,many,TRBV3-1,TRBJ2-1,CASSQSGRLGGSSYNEQFF,TGTGCCAGCAGCCAATCGGGACGTTTGGGCGGGAGCTCCTACAATGAGCAGTTCTTC
TRBD1,once,TRBV5-1,TRBJ2-4,CASSLGDRGRTIQYF,TGCGCCAGCAGCTTGGGCGACAGGGGTAGGACCATTCAGTACTTC
TRBD1,NA,TRBV12-3/TRBV12-4,TRBJ1-4,CASSSGTGALNEKPFF,TGTGCCAGCAGCTCCGGGACAGGGGCCTTAAATGAAAAACCGTTTTTT
NA,NA,TRBV12-3/TRBV12-4,TRBJ1-4,CASSLGTCLSRFF,TGTGCCAGCAGTTTGGGGACCTGCTTGAGTCGGTTTTTT
TRBD1,NA,TRBV7-2,TRBJ2-7,CAGRPGTGTPYEQYF,TGTGCCGGCAGACCCGGGACAGGGACCCCCTACGAGCAGTACTTC
TRBD2,many,TRBV12-3/TRBV12-4,TRBJ2-1,CASSLSRGVEQFF,TGTGCCAGCAGTTTATCCCGGGGGGTCGAGCAGTTCTTC
NA,few,TRBV19,TRBJ1-1,CASSPLGLQGNTEAFF,TGTGCCAGTAGTCCCCTGGGCCTACAGGGGAACACTGAAGCTTTCTTT
NA,NA,TRBV29-1,TRBJ1-2,CSVDSDVNYGYTF,TGCAGCGTAGACAGTGATGTCAACTATGGCTACACCTTC
TRBD2,NA,TRBV5-1,TRBJ2-3,CASSWGTSGTTDTQYF,TGCGCCAGCAGCTGGGGGACTAGCGGGACCACAGATACGCAGTATTTT
NA,few,TRBV5-6,TRBJ2-7,CASSPGAKGAYEQYF,TGTGCCAGCAGCCCAGGGGCCAAGGGGGCCTACGAGCAGTACTTC
TRBD2,few,TRBV5-4,TRBJ2-2,CASSDPGLAGGPGGELFF,TGTGCCAGCAGCGACCCCGGACTAGCGGGAGGGCCGGGGGGGGAGCTGTTTTTT
NA,NA,TRBV5-1,TRBJ2-1,CASSLEEGEQFF,TGCGCCAGCAGCTTGGAGGAAGGTGAGCAGTTCTTC